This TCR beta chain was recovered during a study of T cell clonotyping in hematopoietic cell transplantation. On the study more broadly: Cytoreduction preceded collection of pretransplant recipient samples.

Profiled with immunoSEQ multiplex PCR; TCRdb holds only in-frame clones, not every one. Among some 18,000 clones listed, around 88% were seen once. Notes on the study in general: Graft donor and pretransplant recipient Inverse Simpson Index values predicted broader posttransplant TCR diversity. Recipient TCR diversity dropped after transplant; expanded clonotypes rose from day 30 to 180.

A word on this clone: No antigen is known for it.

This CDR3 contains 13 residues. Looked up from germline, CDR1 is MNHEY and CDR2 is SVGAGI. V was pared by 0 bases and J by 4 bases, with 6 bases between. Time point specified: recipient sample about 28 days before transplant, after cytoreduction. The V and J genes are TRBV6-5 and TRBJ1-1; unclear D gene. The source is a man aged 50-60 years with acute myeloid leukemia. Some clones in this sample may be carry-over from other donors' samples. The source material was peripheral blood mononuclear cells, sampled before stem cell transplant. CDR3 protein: CASSYSDATEAFF. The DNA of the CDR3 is TGTGCCAGCAGTTACTCGGACGCCACTGAAGCTTTCTTT.